This T cell receptor delta chain was sequenced in a study of γδ T cells in repeated Plasmodium falciparum infection. Study-level information: Donors had four controlled P. falciparum NF54 infections over roughly 640 days. Samples were taken at baseline, before some infections, and 21 days after each.

This clone was observed a handful of times. The target antigen is unknown. A far larger clone is just one base off, so this is likely a read error. The sample carries other DNA sequences with the same CDR3. TCRdb re-called the multiplex PCR reads via CATT. The sample comprises 80,000 to 95,000 delta-chain clones, almost 1.5% of which are singletons, and under 10% rests with the top ten. Flow sorting of PBMC yielded separate Vgamma9/Vdelta2+ and Vdelta2-negative gammadelta T cell populations for bulk repertoire analysis. Germline loops: CDR1 TSWWSYY, CDR2 QGS. V lost 3 bases to trimming and J lost 0 bases; unmatched junction nucleotides: 23. The CDR3 has 22 residues. Overall study findings and caveats: Vgamma9/Vdelta2+ repertoires stayed stably polyclonal over time and infection.

The sample consisted of gamma-delta T cells from blood. This chain joins TRDV1 and TRDJ1; 9 bases align to TRDD3. The J gene was missing in TCRdb and was found by matching the end of the DNA to germline. The sequence came from a pool of human donors (malaria-infected and uninfected, not separated). CDR3 residues: CALGELEGCYHTGGRYTDKLIF. The CDR3 region has the DNA TGTGCTCTTGGGGAGCTTGAGGGGTGTTATCATACTGGGGGAAGGTACACCGATAAACTCATCTTT.